A selection of T cell receptor beta chains follows, all from one sample in a study of T cell repertoires in cytomegalovirus infection. These receptors are not linked to any known antigen. TCRdb used MiXCR to reprocess the reads, holding one entry per CDR3 protein. Of hundreds of thousands of distinct CDR3 sequences detected, 30% to 35% appear once; the ten largest clones hold 15% to 20%. The source material was cultured PBMCs, sampled from culture after CMV antigen stimulation. All receptors derive from a human donor in good health (CMV status not recorded). Some clones in this sample may be carry-over from other donors' samples. Each CDR3 is given without its conserved first and last residue.

v_call cdr3_length cdr3_aa
TRBV4-1 12 ASSPKRELDTQY
TRBV19 11 ASSPDISYIQY
TRBV7-2 15 ASSVTDRGLSYNEQF
TRBV11-2 13 ASSLRGANTGELF
TRBV7-8 12 ASSLGPGDTEAF
TRBV11-2 13 ASSFVATHGNEQF
TRBV4-1 13 ASSQVGTEYNEQF
TRBV5-4 11 ASRPLEGNEQF
TRBV7-6 11 ASSLGYNSPLH
TRBV20-1 12 SARVGSSSYEQY
TRBV7-9 11 ASSSGTFYGYT
TRBV20-1 12 SALPGLAAYEQY
TRBV12-3/TRBV12-4 13 ASSRGQGVQETQY
TRBV12-3/TRBV12-4 14 ASSSLHRMAGDTQY
TRBV10-3 12 AISQSQSTDTQY
TRBV6-4 14 ASSPPRARGNEKLF
TRBV7-9 15 ASSPRLAGGPGETQY
TRBV6-2/TRBV6-3 12 ASRTRGGLETQY
TRBV7-6 13 ASSHPAAGDYGYT
TRBV7-8 11 ASSVNRKNIQY
TRBV20-1 12 SAREQDAGEKLF
TRBV7-2 12 ASSLSRDNTEAF
TRBV2 10 ASSGSGGEQF
TRBV7-6 10 ASSLLGATQY
TRBV19 9 ASKFGLFGT
TRBV7-8 12 ASSSRDRGNEQY
TRBV4-3 11 ASSQQVYNEQF
TRBV7-2 13 ASSLWTVNGYEQY
TRBV7-2 13 ASSPAGTANQPQH
TRBV5-4 15 ASSSVGQGHFNTEAF
TRBV12-3/TRBV12-4 10 ASSFAGLEQY
TRBV19 13 ASSIAGGPTDTQY
TRBV7-9 10 ASSPQGGTQY
TRBV7-6 10 ASSSTRGAQY
TRBV4-1 13 ASSQEGAVYNEQF
TRBV14 13 ASSFSRGGYYGYT
TRBV6-1 12 ASRGGLPLDEQY
TRBV7-6 15 ASSLESGTGTRETQY
TRBV28 15 ASSHITPAGADNEQF
TRBV7-2 14 ASSSLAGPTWDTQY
TRBV10-3 11 AISELIQETQY
TRBV11-2 11 ASSLVPTGELF
TRBV12-3/TRBV12-4 12 ASSSTDSRDIQY
TRBV20-1 10 SARQGVSPLH
TRBV7-2 13 ASSLLGGADTEAF
TRBV7-2 14 ASSLLGIPYSGEQY
TRBV19 13 ASRKGSGRRWEQY
TRBV7-8 14 ASSLAPRGARSPLH
TRBV29-1 12 SAGAAGATHEQF
TRBV15 13 ATSGQGSSYNEQF
TRBV20-1 12 SARGGTGNQPQH
TRBV7-9 12 ASSLLGRAHTIY
TRBV7-2 14 ASSARDRVITGELF
TRBV7-2 9 ASSFHLEQY